The entry below describes one TCR beta chain. Its antigen target is currently unknown. The input lacks base qualities; no much larger clone sits a single base away. Reading from cysteine to phenylalanine, the CDR3 counts 19 amino acids. Solely the CDR3 DNA is kept, with 57 bases framed from the first base. V lost 1 base and J lost 3 bases, and the count of bases not matched to a germline gene is 16. The germline V gene (reference sequence) specifies DFQATT as CDR1 and SNEGSKA as CDR2. The treatment or condition label here, explained by the study, means: allogeneic hematopoietic cell transplantation with graft depleted of TCRalphabeta T cells and CD19 B cells. TCRalphabeta/CD19-depleted allogeneic hematopoietic cell grafts were given to the transplant recipients, all of whom were children. These data come from a study of T-cell reconstitution after alpha-beta-depleted transplantation in children (TCRdb year 2016). For the study in its entirety: Using TCR repertoire profiling, the study quantitatively followed how T-cell immune reconstitution unfolded in children after TCRalphabeta/CD19-depleted allogeneic hematopoietic cell transplantation. Study-wide conclusions, independent of this receptor: The apparently early alphabetaT-cell count recovery about two months after transplant was reportedly dependent on only several hundred rapidly expanded clones derived from non-depleted graft cells. The high TCRbeta diversity at day 60 in some patients was ascribed to recipient T cells and intrathymic progenitors that had survived conditioning. Over the following months the frequencies of hyperexpanded clones went down, and after one year T-cell counts and TCRbeta diversity were mostly credited to newly produced T cells.

To prepare the library, PCR was applied. TCRdb names Illumina HiSeq 2500 as the instrument used. To normalize quantification of the TCRbeta repertoire, the TCR libraries were built with molecular barcoding that relied on unique molecular identifiers. The raw public reads went through TCRdb reprocessing: fastp at Q25, MiXCR clone calling, in-frame beta chains kept. Identical CDR3 proteins give one entry, which carries the most common genes and DNA. The sample yields around 420,000 distinct CDR3 sequences; 15% to 20% were counted once. Approximately 29% of the sample is taken by the ten largest. This TCR came from a boy younger than two who had a stem cell transplant for Wiskott-Aldrich syndrome, so the T cells may come from the graft donor. The sample was PBMCs, mostly from graft donor cells, taken 360 days after TCRalphabeta/CD19-depleted stem cell transplant. The V and J segments used are TRBV20-1 and TRBJ2-3; a stretch of 10 junction bases matches TRBD2. The DNA reads TGCAGTGCTAGAGCCCCCCTAGGTAGCGGGAGGCTTGGGACAGATACGCAGTATTTT. This translates into CSARAPLGSGRLGTDTQYF.